Shown below are 15 T cell receptor beta chains from a single sample sequenced in a study of OX40 agonist ivuxolimab in advanced cancers. Assay used: immunoSEQ multiplex PCR; TCRdb lists only in-frame clones, some missing. Of more than 60,000 clones in the sample, roughly 80% are singletons; the top ten hold about 4.1%. The material sequenced was CD4+ or CD8+ T cells sorted from blood, taken in a trial of the OX40 agonist ivuxolimab. Source of these receptors: an adult with an advanced solid tumor such as melanoma, head and neck, liver or kidney cancer.

V is TRBV4-2 and J is TRBJ1-5; D call uncertain. CDR3 length equals 17 residues. CDR1 and CDR2 (germline): LGHNA, YNFKEQ. Trimming pared 0 bases from V and 5 bases from J, leaving 17 bases between. CDR3 nucleotides: TGTGCCAGCAGCCAAGATTTAGGAAGCAGGAGCGATCAGCCCCAGCATTTT. It codes for CASSQDLGSRSDQPQHF.

The V call is TRBV6-8, the J call TRBJ2-1; 11 bases align to TRBD2. Germline-derived CDR1 and CDR2 are MNHGY and SAAAGT. V was clipped by 11 bases and J by 3 bases; unmatched bases: 6. The CDR3 totals 14 residues. CDR3 DNA: TGTGCCCGTAGCGGGGGGGCGGACTACAATGAGCAGTTCTTC. Its translation is CARSGGADYNEQFF.

The chain has TRBV5-5 and TRBJ1-1; no clear D gene. The CDR3 sequence is 14 residues long. Germline lookup yields CDR1 SGHKS and CDR2 YYEKEE (reference sequence). V was shortened by 1 base and J by 0 bases, with 7 bases between the two germline ends. As DNA, the CDR3 is TGTGCCAGCAGCTTGAGGTCAGTGAACACTGAAGCTTTCTTT. Protein product: CASSLRSVNTEAFF.

The chain employs TRBV19 and TRBJ2-1; 9 nucleotides line up with TRBD2. The CDR3 has 15 residues. V gave up 10 bases and J gave up 4 bases; unmatched junction bases: 11. The germline CDR1 and CDR2 sequences are LNHDA and SQIVND (reference sequence). The CDR3 protein is CATQWGSGGYNEQFF. The DNA for the CDR3 is TGTGCCACTCAATGGGGTAGCGGGGGTTACAATGAGCAGTTCTTC.

The chain recombines TRBV6-1 with TRBJ1-2; D perhaps matches TRBD1 (6 bases). This CDR3 contains 13 residues. The V and J ends lost 4 bases and 6 bases respectively, with 12 bases between them. Germline CDR1 MNHNS, CDR2 SASEGT. The chain's CDR3 is CASSGLQGNGYTF. The DNA of the CDR3 is TGTGCCAGCAGTGGTTTACAGGGAAATGGCTACACCTTC.

The chain uses TRBV7-6 and TRBJ1-1, with a weak D call TRBD1 (5 bases). In germline, CDR1 is SGHVS, CDR2 FNYEAQ. Trimming took 6 bases from V and 8 from J, leaving 16 bases between them. The CDR3 runs to 13 residues. The CDR3 coding sequence is TGTGCCAGCAGATCCGACGGGACGCTCGAAGCTTTCTTT. It codes for CASRSDGTLEAFF.

The chain employs TRBV4-2 and TRBJ2-5; 12 bases are a match to TRBD1. Germline loops: CDR1 LGHNA, CDR2 YNFKEQ. V shed 0 bases, J shed 4 bases, and the junction held 3 bases outside the gene matches. The CDR3 covers 16 residues. The CDR3 bases are TGTGCCAGCAGCCAAGATGGGACAGGGGGCGCAGAGACCCAGTACTTC. It yields the protein CASSQDGTGGAETQYF.

The rearrangement joins TRBV27 to TRBJ1-1; TRBD1 is a possible D gene (6 bases). V was cut by 8 bases and J by 1 base, with 17 bases left in between. Looked up from germline, CDR1 is MNHEY and CDR2 is SMNVEV (reference sequence). CDR3 length: 15 amino acids. The CDR3 reads CASLPRGRGNTEAFF. CDR3 bases: TGTGCCAGCCTCCCCAGGGGAAGGGGGAACACTGAAGCTTTCTTT.

This clone occurred once. This chain joins TRBV2 and TRBJ1-1; D is unresolved. Germline V CDR1 and CDR2: SNHLY, FYNNEI. The CDR3 is 12 amino acids. Trimming cost V 4 bases and J 1 base, with 4 bases left between them. The CDR3 coding sequence is TGTGCCAGCAGTGTTTCGAACACTGAAGCTTTCTTT. This sequence encodes CASSVSNTEAFF.

This chain joins TRBV5-1 and TRBJ2-7, with 8 bases fitting TRBD1. CDR3 length equals 15 residues. V was clipped by 4 bases and J by 2 bases; unmatched bases: 8. The V gene's germline CDR1 is SGHRS and CDR2 YFSETQ. The CDR3: CASSGTGTGAYEQYF. CDR3 bases: TGCGCCAGCAGCGGGACCGGGACAGGAGCCTACGAGCAGTACTTC. Variable domain in full (rest from reference TRBV5-1 and TRBJ2-7): KAGVTQTPRYLIKTRGQQVTLSCSPISGHRSVSWYQQTPGQGLQFLFEYFSETQRNKGNFPGRFSGRQFSNSRSEMNVSTLELGDSALYLCASSGTGTGAYEQYFGPGTRLTVT.

This chain links TRBV2 with TRBJ1-6, with D perhaps TRBD1 (5 bases). CDR3 length: 15 amino acids. Germline values: CDR1 SNHLY, CDR2 FYNNEI. The ends were cut back, 7 bases at V and 0 bases at J, with 10 bases in the middle. CDR3 residues: CASKQEPSYNSPLHF. CDR3 nucleotide sequence: TGTGCCAGCAAACAGGAACCCTCCTATAATTCACCCCTCCACTTT.

This rearrangement joins TRBV7-3 to TRBJ1-4; D unclear. CDR1 is SGHTA and CDR2 is FQGTGA in the germline V gene. CDR3 size: 15 residues. The ends were cut back, 0 bases at V and 0 bases at J, with 5 bases in the middle. CDR3 DNA: TGTGCCAGCAGCTTAACGGTGGCAACTAATGAAAAACTGTTTTTT. Protein product: CASSLTVATNEKLFF.

The gene calls are TRBV6-5 and TRBJ2-3; perhaps TRBD2 as D (5 bases). Trimming left V 0 bases short and J 1 base short, with 11 bases between. CDR1 is MNHEY, CDR2 SVGAGI, per germline. The CDR3 is 16 residues long. The CDR3 region is CASSYSGGSGTDTQYF. In DNA, the CDR3 is TGTGCCAGCAGTTACTCCGGTGGTAGCGGCACAGATACGCAGTATTTT.

This clone showed up just once. This chain uses TRBV28 with TRBJ1-2; the match to TRBD1 covers 8 bases. V shed 3 bases and J 2 bases; nucleotides not matched to a gene: 5. Germline CDR1 is MDHEN and CDR2 is SYDVKM. The CDR3 totals 15 residues. The CDR3 DNA sequence: TGTGCCAGCAGTTTCCCGGGACAGGCCAACTATGGCTACACCTTC. Its protein product is CASSFPGQANYGYTF.

The rearrangement uses TRBV6-1 and TRBJ1-2; a weak D match, TRBD1 (6 bases). The CDR3 runs 16 residues. V was pared by 0 bases and J by 2 bases, with 13 bases between. The germline V gene has CDR1 MNHNS and CDR2 SASEGT. As DNA, the CDR3 is TGTGCCAGCAGTGAAGCCATGGGCAGGGGAAACTATGGCTACACCTTC. The encoded protein is CASSEAMGRGNYGYTF.